This T cell receptor beta chain was profiled in a study of OX40 agonist ivuxolimab in advanced cancers. About the research overall: Patients received intravenous ivuxolimab every 2 weeks at 0.01 to 10 mg/kg. Three patients, one with hepatocellular carcinoma and two with cutaneous melanoma, responded partially. Dose-escalation cases comprised hepatocellular carcinoma, melanoma, renal cell or head and neck cancer.

The CDR3 spans 13 residues. Germline CDR1 and CDR2: LNHDA and SQIVND (reference sequence). V gave up 9 bases and J gave up 2 bases, with 14 bases separating them. Autoimmune disease history or systemic immunosuppression was exclusionary. Here immunoSEQ multiplex PCR was the method, and the copy in TCRdb shows in-frame clones only, minus some. The table lists some 65,000 clones, roughly nine tenths of them singletons, with about 12% in the top ten. The sequence was obtained from an adult with an advanced solid tumor such as melanoma, head and neck, liver or kidney cancer. This rearrangement joins TRBV19 to TRBJ2-7; D perhaps matches TRBD2 (5 bases). Sample: CD4+ or CD8+ T cells sorted from blood, taken in a trial of the OX40 agonist ivuxolimab. CDR3: CASQSGETYEQYF. CDR3 bases: TGTGCCAGCCAAAGTGGGGAGACCTACGAGCAGTACTTC. Complete variable domain (other parts from reference TRBV19 and TRBJ2-7): DGGITQSPKYLFRKEGQNVTLSCEQNLNHDAMYWYRQDPGQGLRLIYYSQIVNDFQKGDIAEGYSVSREKKESFPLTVTSAQKNPTAFYLCASQSGETYEQYFGPGTRLTVT.